The sequence of this T cell receptor beta chain was determined in a study of T cell responses to AZD1222 COVID-19 vaccine. As to this clone: Its antigen is as yet unknown.

Germline V gives CDR1 SGDLS, CDR2 YYNGEE. After removal of 0 bases from V and 3 bases from J, the junction contained 6 bases not matched to a gene. The CDR3 spans 16 residues. TCRdb's copy holds only in-frame clones and misses some; the assay was immunoSEQ multiplex PCR. The profile shows some 140,000 clones, more than 85% of them singletons. Study-wide findings and caveats: There were mostly white British donors and more females than males, and clonal diversity was possibly underestimated. Baseline seropositivity characterized only a handful of AZD1222 recipients.

This rearrangement joins TRBV9 to TRBJ2-3; TRBD2 agrees at 8 bases. The origin of this receptor is an adult in good health. The sample in question was peripheral blood, obtained on day 0 of AZD1222 vaccination. CDR3 coding DNA: TGTGCCAGCAGCGTAGCTTCGGGAGGGCTGACAGATACGCAGTATTTT. It translates to CASSVASGGLTDTQYF.